This TCR beta chain appears in the sequencing data of a study of blood T cell repertoires in COVID-19 (dated by TCRdb to the early 2020s). About the study as a whole: Samples covering the acute and convalescent phases of COVID-19 were provided by collaborators in the United States, Italy and Spain. The samples were drawn from two sources: the first 160 participants of the ongoing ImmuneRACE study, and 1,000 to 1,500 subjects contributed by 6 global collaborators. Subjects who had been exposed to COVID-19, were actively infected with it, or had recovered from it provided the deeply sampled blood TCRbeta repertoires that made up the dataset. The sample metadata nearly always contained a de-identified subject ID, COVID-19 status, age in years and sex. The material from the prospective study consisted of cDNA or gDNA derived from T cells, B-cell-depleted T cells, or PBMCs. Where HLA class I and class II types were available, the types were taken from metadata supplied by the sample provider, not from assay-based typing. The repertoires were released in a freely available public database meant as a resource for research on the immune response to SARS-CoV-2.

Details on this clone: Its binding antigen is unknown. The sample holds no much larger clone one base away, and base qualities are not on file.

The V and J ends are trimmed by 1 base and 3 bases, leaving 12 bases between them. The CDR3, cysteine through phenylalanine, is 15 amino acids long. CDR3 DNA only is kept here, 45 bases in frame from base 1. The germline V gene encodes CDR1 LGHNA and CDR2 YNFKEQ. Points the paper makes about the study in general: Clinical and demographic metadata were provided uncurated, with the amount varying by source and participant.

TCRbeta CDR3 regions were amplified from genomic DNA by means of the immunoSEQ Assay, a bias-controlled multiplex PCR. The study's own analysis went as follows. Within the assay, amplification of reference gene primers was used to estimate how many nucleated cells each sample contained. To quantify the absolute abundance of each unique TCRbeta CDR3 rearrangement, sequence reads were collapsed and filtered. Productive Simpson clonality was computed per sample as the square root of Simpson's diversity index over productive rearrangements. This immuneACCESS table, as held by TCRdb, lists in-frame sequences with V and J called but not all clones. Of the missing ones, under half trace to an unresolved V gene in checked studies; the others have no known cause. V, J and clone size are those of that table, while D and trimming were read from the DNA. The sample table contains approximately 300,000 clones; only one count was recorded for roughly 80% of them. 15% to 17% of the sample is taken by the ten largest.

One collaborating source in Seattle enrolled patients during active infection and followed them longitudinally through the course of disease. The collaborating institutions used their own protocols to collect whole blood in K2EDTA tubes. Collaborator samples were shipped for TCRbeta analysis as frozen whole blood, isolated PBMCs, or DNA extracted from either sample type. The source material was peripheral blood. The sequence is built from TRBV4-2 and TRBJ1-2; the D gene cannot be named for sure. The sequence was collected from a person aged 65-85 years with COVID-19, enrolled during active disease. The nucleotides are TGTGCCAGCAGCCAAGGGGAGGGCGGGGACTATGGCTACACCTTC. This sequence encodes CASSQGEGGDYGYTF.